Listed below are T cell receptor beta chains from one sample, sequenced in a study of T-cell reconstitution after alpha-beta-depleted transplantation in children. TCRdb redid the calling of the PCR reads with MiXCR, one entry per CDR3 protein. The sample shows about 300,000 distinct CDR3 sequences, about 9.5% of them seen only once. Sequenced material: PBMCs, taken before TCRalphabeta/CD19-depleted stem cell transplant. The receptors were gathered from a boy under two years old with acute myeloid leukemia, due to receive a stem cell transplant. CDR3s include the opening cysteine and the closing phenylalanine or tryptophan. D genes are given only for firm matches. Rows may omit the clone size; those that give it use once, few, many or a size class.

j_gene	v_gene	d_gene	abundance	CDR3aa	CDR3nt
TRBJ1-2	TRBV7-6	TRBD1	many	CASSLGPGTGFRYGYTF	TGTGCCAGCAGCTTAGGTCCCGGGACAGGGTTCCGCTATGGCTACACCTTC
TRBJ2-7	TRBV28	TRBD2	many	CASSKRLAGTYEQYF	TGTGCCAGCAGCAAGCGACTAGCGGGAACCTACGAGCAGTACTTC
TRBJ2-3	TRBV5-1	TRBD2	many	CASSLDLAGRTDTQYF	TGCGCCAGCAGCTTGGATCTAGCGGGGAGGACAGATACGCAGTATTTT
TRBJ2-2	TRBV25-1	.	many	CASSEFGLTGELFF	TGTGCCAGCAGTGAATTCGGCCTCACCGGGGAGCTGTTTTTT
TRBJ2-7	TRBV29-1	TRBD2	few	CSVDGLAGAYEQYF	TGCAGCGTTGACGGACTAGCGGGTGCCTACGAGCAGTACTTC
TRBJ2-1	TRBV10-3	.	few	CAISEGPYNEQFF	TGTGCCATCAGTGAGGGTCCCTACAATGAGCAGTTCTTC
TRBJ1-1	TRBV10-3	.	many	CAISTPGTGNTEAFF	TGTGCCATCAGTACACCGGGTACAGGGAACACTGAAGCTTTCTTT
TRBJ2-1	TRBV2	TRBD2	many	CASSEASLAGYNEQFF	TGTGCCAGCAGTGAAGCCAGCCTAGCGGGGTACAATGAGCAGTTCTTC
TRBJ2-1	TRBV9	.	many	CASSVGYEQFF	TGTGCCAGCAGCGTAGGTTATGAGCAGTTCTTC
TRBJ2-3	TRBV6-5	TRBD2	many	CASSSAGAPVTQYF	TGTGCCAGCAGTTCAGCGGGGGCGCCGGTTACGCAGTATTTT
TRBJ2-3	TRBV29-1	.	.	CSVHPGPDWVNTQYF	TGCAGCGTCCACCCGGGTCCGGACTGGGTGAATACGCAGTATTTT
TRBJ2-7	TRBV5-1	.	many	CASSWAGFGEQYF	TGCGCCAGCAGCTGGGCGGGGTTTGGAGAGCAGTACTTC
TRBJ1-2	TRBV29-1	.	many	CSVEQGNYGYTF	TGCAGCGTTGAGCAGGGGAACTATGGCTACACCTTC
TRBJ2-4	TRBV5-4	.	many	CASSLIGAKNIQYF	TGTGCCAGCAGCTTGATAGGAGCCAAAAACATTCAGTACTTC
TRBJ1-2	TRBV5-1	.	.	CASTLEAGAYGYTF	TGCGCCAGCACCTTGGAAGCAGGGGCCTATGGCTACACCTTC
TRBJ1-1	TRBV29-1	TRBD1	many	CSVLPRGGQNTEAFF	TGCAGCGTACTACCCAGGGGGGGCCAAAACACTGAAGCTTTCTTT
TRBJ2-7	TRBV12-3/TRBV12-4	.	many	CASSPTWGRSYEQYF	TGTGCCAGCAGTCCTACTTGGGGCCGGAGCTACGAGCAGTACTTC
TRBJ1-5	TRBV6-1	TRBD1	many	CASSDRDRDQPQHF	TGTGCCAGCAGTGACCGGGACAGAGATCAGCCCCAGCATTTT
TRBJ2-2	TRBV6-5	TRBD1	many	CASSRDRGRGGELFF	TGTGCCAGCAGCCGGGACAGGGGGAGGGGCGGGGAGCTGTTTTTT
TRBJ2-7	TRBV19	.	.	CASIGRGDKYYEQYF	TGTGCCAGTATAGGACGGGGCGATAAATACTACGAGCAGTACTTC
TRBJ1-1	TRBV6-5	.	many	CASSYGLRGALEAFF	TGTGCCAGCAGTTACGGGTTGCGGGGGGCCCTTGAAGCTTTCTTT
TRBJ2-5	TRBV7-3	.	.	CASSYGGLFGETQYF	TGTGCCAGCAGCTACGGAGGGTTATTCGGTGAGACCCAGTACTTC
TRBJ1-5	TRBV7-9	.	few	CASSLGTIGGQPQHF	TGTGCCAGCAGCTTAGGGACAATAGGCGGCCAGCCCCAGCATTTT
TRBJ2-6	TRBV5-6	TRBD1	few	CASSHRGRTGANVLTF	TGTGCCAGCAGCCACAGGGGGCGGACTGGGGCCAACGTCCTGACTTTC
TRBJ1-2	TRBV5-5	.	many	CASSFQGANYGYTF	TGTGCCAGCAGCTTCCAGGGAGCTAACTATGGCTACACCTTC
TRBJ2-1	TRBV11-3	.	once	CASRGSGEQFF	TGTGCCAGCAGGGGGTCCGGTGAGCAGTTCTTC
TRBJ2-7	TRBV4-1	.	many	CASSLTAGDSYEQYF	TGCGCCAGCTCTCTTACCGCAGGGGATTCCTACGAGCAGTACTTC
TRBJ2-5	TRBV20-1	.	many	CSARDRVKGTQYF	TGCAGTGCTAGAGATCGGGTGAAGGGGACCCAGTACTTC
TRBJ1-4	TRBV10-3	.	many	CAISAGATNEKLFF	TGTGCCATCAGTGCCGGTGCAACTAATGAAAAACTGTTTTTT
TRBJ2-2	TRBV7-3	.	many	CASSPTVTGELFF	TGTGCCAGCAGTCCTACCGTTACCGGGGAGCTGTTTTTT
TRBJ2-1	TRBV15	.	many	CATSRDPAVGEQFF	TGTGCCACCAGCAGAGATCCCGCAGTGGGTGAGCAGTTCTTC
TRBJ2-4	TRBV19	TRBD1	few	CASSIGRQGMPADIQYF	TGTGCCAGTAGTATAGGTCGACAGGGTATGCCGGCGGACATTCAGTACTTC
TRBJ2-1	TRBV6-5	.	many	CASSYLSGNHNEQFF	TGTGCCAGCAGTTACTTATCGGGAAACCACAATGAGCAGTTCTTC
TRBJ1-1	TRBV6-5	.	many	CASSYSYQGPTEAFF	TGTGCCAGCAGTTACTCGTATCAGGGGCCCACTGAAGCTTTCTTT
TRBJ2-3	TRBV9	.	.	CASSVGTIRTQYF	TGTGCCAGCAGCGTAGGAACCATTCGTACGCAGTATTTT
TRBJ1-1	TRBV5-1	.	many	CASNQLGRGEAFF	TGCGCCAGCAACCAACTGGGACGCGGTGAAGCTTTCTTT
TRBJ2-3	TRBV11-2	.	many	CASSLLVNTDTQYF	TGTGCCAGCAGCTTACTGGTCAACACAGATACGCAGTATTTT
TRBJ2-7	TRBV10-3	.	many	CAISETETKTGENYEQYF	TGTGCCATCAGTGAGACGGAGACGAAGACAGGAGAGAACTACGAGCAGTACTTC
TRBJ2-2	TRBV3-1	.	many	CASSHLGDGELFF	TGTGCCAGCAGCCATCTGGGGGACGGGGAGCTGTTTTTT
TRBJ2-2	TRBV24-1	TRBD1	many	CATTGTENTGELFF	TGTGCCACCACGGGGACAGAGAACACCGGGGAGCTGTTTTTT
TRBJ2-3	TRBV9	.	.	CASSVAGTHYTQYF	TGTGCCAGCAGCGTAGCAGGGACCCACTATACGCAGTATTTT
TRBJ1-1	TRBV11-2	TRBD1	many	CASSSFTGTGTEAFF	TGTGCCAGCAGCTCATTCACCGGGACAGGGACTGAAGCTTTCTTT
TRBJ2-3	TRBV20-1	TRBD1	many	CSARGRDSYYTDTQYF	TGCAGTGCTAGAGGTCGGGACAGCTACTACACAGATACGCAGTATTTT
TRBJ1-6	TRBV7-3	.	many	CASSLGPGGSSPLHF	TGTGCCAGCAGCTTAGGACCCGGGGGGAGCTCACCCCTCCACTTT
TRBJ2-1	TRBV15	TRBD1	many	CATSNRGYEQFF	TGTGCCACCAGTAACAGGGGCTATGAGCAGTTCTTC